The following is a T cell receptor (beta chain) sequence with its context. This receptor's antigen is unknown. No per-base quality is available; no much larger clone lies one base away. TCRbeta CDR3 regions were amplified from genomic DNA by means of the immunoSEQ Assay, a bias-controlled multiplex PCR. The authors' analysis ran thus. The number of nucleated cells in each sample was estimated by amplification of reference gene primers within the assay. To quantify the absolute abundance of each unique TCRbeta CDR3 rearrangement, sequence reads were collapsed and filtered. Productive Simpson clonality was computed per sample as the square root of Simpson's diversity index over productive rearrangements. Drawn from immuneACCESS, this table holds only the in-frame rearrangements with V and J called that TCRdb kept. Clones are partly lost; checked studies trace under half to an unresolved V gene and leave the rest unexplained. For V, J and clone size, that table is used; D and trimming come from the DNA. Across this sample there are roughly 53,000 clones, with approximately 80% seen only once. The ten largest account for about 45% of the sample.

At the junction V is shortened by 0 bases and J by 9 bases, with 9 bases in between. According to the germline V gene, CDR1 reads MGHRA and CDR2 reads YSYEKL. The cysteine opens and the phenylalanine closes a CDR3 of 14 amino acids. The read is trimmed to its CDR3 DNA, 42 bases read in frame from base 1. Collaborating institutions collected whole blood in K2EDTA tubes following their own protocols. Collaborator samples were shipped for TCRbeta analysis as frozen whole blood, isolated PBMCs, or DNA extracted from either sample type. The data are from a study of blood T cell repertoires in COVID-19 (dated by TCRdb to the early 2020s). For the study in its entirety: Collaborator samples came from the United States, Italy and Spain and covered acute and convalescent phases of COVID-19. The material from the prospective study consisted of cDNA or gDNA derived from T cells, B-cell-depleted T cells, or PBMCs. The dataset comprised deeply sampled blood TCRbeta repertoires from subjects exposed to, actively infected with, or recovered from COVID-19. The repertoires were made available in a free public database intended to serve as a resource for research on the immune response to SARS-CoV-2. Samples were obtained from the ongoing ImmuneRACE study (first 160 participants) and from 1,254 subjects provided by 6 global collaborators. The sample metadata nearly always contained a de-identified subject ID, COVID-19 status, age in years and sex. HLA class I and class II types, where available, came from metadata supplied by the sample provider rather than from assay-based typing.

Overall results and qualifications from the work: The amount of clinical and demographic metadata varied by source and participant and was provided uncurated.

The V gene is TRBV4-1 and the J gene is TRBJ1-6, with TRBD1 perhaps the D gene, on 5 matching bases. The sequenced material came from peripheral blood. This clonotype was obtained from a man in his 70s with active or convalescent COVID-19. The DNA is TGCGCCAGCAGCCAAGATTCAAGGGGTTCACCCCTCCACTTT. Its coded protein is CASSQDSRGSPLHF.